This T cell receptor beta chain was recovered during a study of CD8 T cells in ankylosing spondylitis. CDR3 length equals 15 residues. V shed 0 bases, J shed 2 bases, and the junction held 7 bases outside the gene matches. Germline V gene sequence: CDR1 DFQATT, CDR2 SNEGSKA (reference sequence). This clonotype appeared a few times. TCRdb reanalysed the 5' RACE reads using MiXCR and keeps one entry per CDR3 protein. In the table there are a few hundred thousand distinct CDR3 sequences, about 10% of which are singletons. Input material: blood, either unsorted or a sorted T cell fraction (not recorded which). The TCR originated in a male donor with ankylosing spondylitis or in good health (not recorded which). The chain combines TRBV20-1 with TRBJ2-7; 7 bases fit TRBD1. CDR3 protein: CSARDPRQGPYEQYF. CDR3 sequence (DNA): TGCAGTGCTAGAGACCCCCGACAGGGTCCCTACGAGCAGTACTTC.